The T cell receptor (beta chain) described here comes from a study of neurological immune-mediated disorders. Sequencing runs each yielded over 180 million TCR-beta sequences from 15-18 subjects. TCRdb analysed the 5' RACE reads with MiXCR anew, one entry per CDR3 protein. In the table there are around 28,000 distinct CDR3 sequences, 5% to 8% of which are singletons. This clonotype was seen ten or more times. Its antigen is as yet unknown. 2 million unsorted PBMCs were stored in RNAlater at -80 °C before RNA extraction. Regarding the study as a whole: Expansion of TCR clones was greatest in HTLV-1-associated myelopathy and smallest in multiple sclerosis, where it fell below that of healthy controls.

The source material was PBMCs. The sequence came from a woman aged 50 to 60 in good health.

The CDR3 nucleotides read TGTGCCAGCAGCTTAGCTGCAGGGAATAGTCAGCCCCAGCATTTT. The encoded protein is CASSLAAGNSQPQHF. The chain employs TRBV7-2 and TRBJ1-5; perhaps TRBD1 as D (5 bases). Germline V gene data show CDR1 as SGHTA and CDR2 as FQGNSA. This CDR3 contains 15 residues. The germline V and J ends were trimmed by 0 bases and 6 bases, with 12 bases remaining between them.